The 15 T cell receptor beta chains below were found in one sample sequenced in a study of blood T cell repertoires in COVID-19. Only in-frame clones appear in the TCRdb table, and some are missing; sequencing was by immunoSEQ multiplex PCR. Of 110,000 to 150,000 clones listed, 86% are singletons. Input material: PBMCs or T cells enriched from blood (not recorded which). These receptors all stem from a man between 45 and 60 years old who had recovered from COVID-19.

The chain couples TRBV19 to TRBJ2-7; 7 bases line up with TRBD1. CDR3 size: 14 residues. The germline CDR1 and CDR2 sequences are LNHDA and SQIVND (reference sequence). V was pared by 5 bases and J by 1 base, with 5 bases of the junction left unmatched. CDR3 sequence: CASSPGQLSYEQYF. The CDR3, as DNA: TGTGCCAGTAGTCCGGGACAGCTATCCTACGAGCAGTACTTC. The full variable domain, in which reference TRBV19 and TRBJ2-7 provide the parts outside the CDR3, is DGGITQSPKYLFRKEGQNVTLSCEQNLNHDAMYWYRQDPGQGLRLIYYSQIVNDFQKGDIAEGYSVSREKKESFPLTVTSAQKNPTAFYLCASSPGQLSYEQYFGPGTRLTVT.

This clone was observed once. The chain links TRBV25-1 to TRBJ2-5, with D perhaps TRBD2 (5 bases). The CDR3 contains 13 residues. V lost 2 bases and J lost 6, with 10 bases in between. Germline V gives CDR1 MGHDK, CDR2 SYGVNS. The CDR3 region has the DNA TGTGCCAGCAGTGAAGAGGGATGGAAGACCCAGTACTTC. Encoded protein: CASSEEGWKTQYF. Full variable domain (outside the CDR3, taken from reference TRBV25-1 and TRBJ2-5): EADIYQTPRYLVIGTGKKITLECSQTMGHDKMYWYQQDPGMELHLIHYSYGVNSTEKGDLSSESTVSRIRTEHFPLTLESARPSHTSQYLCASSEEGWKTQYFGPGTRLLVL.

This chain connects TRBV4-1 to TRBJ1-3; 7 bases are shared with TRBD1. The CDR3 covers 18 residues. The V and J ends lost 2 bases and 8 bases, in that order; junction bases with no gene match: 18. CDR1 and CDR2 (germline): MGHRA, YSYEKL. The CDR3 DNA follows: TGCGCCAGCAGCCAACGATTGCGATTGGGGCAGGGGGGCGACACCATATATTTT. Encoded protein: CASSQRLRLGQGGDTIYF.

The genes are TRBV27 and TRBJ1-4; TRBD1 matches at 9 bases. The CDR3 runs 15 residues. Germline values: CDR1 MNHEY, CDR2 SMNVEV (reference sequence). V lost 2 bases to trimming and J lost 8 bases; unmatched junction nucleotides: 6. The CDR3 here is CASSLGDRVNEKLFF. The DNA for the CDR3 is TGTGCCAGCAGTTTAGGGGACAGGGTGAACGAAAAACTGTTTTTT. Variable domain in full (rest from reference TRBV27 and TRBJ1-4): EAQVTQNPRYLITVTGKKLTVTCSQNMNHEYMSWYRQDPGLGLRQIYYSMNVEVTDKGDVPEGYKVSRKEKRNFPLILESPSPNQTSLYFCASSLGDRVNEKLFFGSGTQLSVL.

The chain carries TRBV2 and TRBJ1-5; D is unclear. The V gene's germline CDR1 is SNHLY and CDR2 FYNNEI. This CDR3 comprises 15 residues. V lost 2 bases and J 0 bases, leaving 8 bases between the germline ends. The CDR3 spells CASSESSYSNQPQHF. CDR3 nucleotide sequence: TGTGCCAGCAGTGAAAGTTCCTATAGCAATCAGCCCCAGCATTTT.

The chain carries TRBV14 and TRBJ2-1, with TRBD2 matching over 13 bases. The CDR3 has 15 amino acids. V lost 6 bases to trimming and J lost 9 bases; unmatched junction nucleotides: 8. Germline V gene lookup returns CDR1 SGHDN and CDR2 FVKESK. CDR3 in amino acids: CASSIGTSGIGEQFF. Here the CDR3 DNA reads TGTGCCAGCAGTATCGGGACTAGCGGGATTGGTGAGCAGTTCTTC.

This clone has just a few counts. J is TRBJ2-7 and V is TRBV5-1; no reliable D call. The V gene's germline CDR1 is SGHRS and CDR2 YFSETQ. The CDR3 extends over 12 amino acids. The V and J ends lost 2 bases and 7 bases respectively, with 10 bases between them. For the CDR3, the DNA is TGCGCCAGCAGCTTAGGCACTAAGGAGCAGTACTTC. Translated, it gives CASSLGTKEQYF. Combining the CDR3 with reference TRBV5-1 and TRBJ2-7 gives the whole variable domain KAGVTQTPRYLIKTRGQQVTLSCSPISGHRSVSWYQQTPGQGLQFLFEYFSETQRNKGNFPGRFSGRQFSNSRSEMNVSTLELGDSALYLCASSLGTKEQYFGPGTRLTVT.

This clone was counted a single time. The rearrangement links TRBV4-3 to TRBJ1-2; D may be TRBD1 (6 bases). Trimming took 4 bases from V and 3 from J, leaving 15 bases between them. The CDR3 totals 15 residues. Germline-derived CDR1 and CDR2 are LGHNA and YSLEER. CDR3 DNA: TGCGCCAGCAGCCGAGTCTTAAACAGGGACTATGGCTACACCTTC. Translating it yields CASSRVLNRDYGYTF.

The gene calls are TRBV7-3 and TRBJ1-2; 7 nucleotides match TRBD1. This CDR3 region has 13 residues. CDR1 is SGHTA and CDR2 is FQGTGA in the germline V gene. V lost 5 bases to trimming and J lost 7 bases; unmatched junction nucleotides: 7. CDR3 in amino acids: CASSARDSSGYTF. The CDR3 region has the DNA TGTGCCAGCAGCGCCCGGGACAGTAGTGGCTACACCTTC.

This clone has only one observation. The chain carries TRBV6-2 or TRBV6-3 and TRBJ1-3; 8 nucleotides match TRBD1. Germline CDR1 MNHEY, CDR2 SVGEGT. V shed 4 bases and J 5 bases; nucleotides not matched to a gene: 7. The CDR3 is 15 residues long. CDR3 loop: CASSSTGTGRNTIYF. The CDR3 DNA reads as TGTGCCAGCAGTTCCACCGGGACAGGACGAAACACCATATATTTT.

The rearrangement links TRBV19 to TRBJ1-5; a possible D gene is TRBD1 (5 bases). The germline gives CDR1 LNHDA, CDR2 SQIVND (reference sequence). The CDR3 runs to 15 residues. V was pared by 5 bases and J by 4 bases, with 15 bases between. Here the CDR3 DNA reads TGTGCCAGTAGTCCGAGGGGAGGTGAGAATCAGCCCCAGCATTTT. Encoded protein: CASSPRGGENQPQHF.

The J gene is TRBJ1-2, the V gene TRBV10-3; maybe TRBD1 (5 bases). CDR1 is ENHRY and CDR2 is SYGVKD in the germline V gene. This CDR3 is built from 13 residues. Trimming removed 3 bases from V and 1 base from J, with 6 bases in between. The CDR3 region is CAISEGVNYGYTF. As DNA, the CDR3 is TGTGCCATCAGTGAAGGGGTTAACTATGGCTACACCTTC.

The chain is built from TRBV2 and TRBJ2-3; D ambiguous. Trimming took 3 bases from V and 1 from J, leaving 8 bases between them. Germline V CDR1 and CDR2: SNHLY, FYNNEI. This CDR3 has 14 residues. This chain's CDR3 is CASSDGTRTDTQYF. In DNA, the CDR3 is TGTGCCAGCAGTGATGGCACCCGCACAGATACGCAGTATTTT.

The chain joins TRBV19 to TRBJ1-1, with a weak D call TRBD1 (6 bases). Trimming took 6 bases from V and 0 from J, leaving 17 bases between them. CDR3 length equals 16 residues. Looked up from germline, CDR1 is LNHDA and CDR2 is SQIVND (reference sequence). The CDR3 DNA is TGTGCCAGTAGAAAGGGTTCGGCAGGGGTGAACACTGAAGCTTTCTTT. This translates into CASRKGSAGVNTEAFF.

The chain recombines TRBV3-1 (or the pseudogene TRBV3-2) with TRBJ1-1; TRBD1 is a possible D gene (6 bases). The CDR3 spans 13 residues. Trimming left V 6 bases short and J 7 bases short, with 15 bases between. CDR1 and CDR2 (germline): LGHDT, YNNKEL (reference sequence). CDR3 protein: CASRTMGHHEAFF. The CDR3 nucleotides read TGTGCCAGCAGGACTATGGGACACCATGAAGCTTTCTTT.